Listed below are T cell receptor beta chains from one sample, sequenced in a study of T cells after yellow fever vaccination. MiXCR, applied by TCRdb to the 5' RACE reads, yields one record per CDR3 protein. Of hundreds of thousands of distinct CDR3 sequences listed, roughly 9% are singletons. The sequences come from CD4+ T cells sorted from PBMCs, collected 5 days after the yellow fever booster vaccination. Receptors originate from a man aged 18 to 30 who received the YFV17D yellow fever vaccine. The CDR3 runs from the conserved cysteine through the conserved F or W. The D gene is left open where the match is weak. Only part of the rows carry a size: once, few, many, or a class if the clone is expanded.

clone_size: many; v_call: TRBV5-1; j_call: TRBJ1-2; d_call: .; cdr3_aa: CASRRDMQGGYTF; cdr3_nt: TGCGCCAGCAGACGGGACATGCAAGGAGGCTACACCTTC
clone_size: few; v_call: TRBV7-9; j_call: TRBJ2-1; d_call: .; cdr3_aa: CASSLGRTGEQFF; cdr3_nt: TGTGCCAGCAGCTTAGGGCGTACGGGTGAGCAGTTCTTC
clone_size: few; v_call: TRBV12-5; j_call: TRBJ2-5; d_call: .; cdr3_aa: CASGPEETQYF; cdr3_nt: TGTGCTAGTGGTCCGGAAGAGACCCAGTACTTC
clone_size: few; v_call: TRBV12-3/TRBV12-4; j_call: TRBJ2-3; d_call: .; cdr3_aa: CASSLVPDGTQYF; cdr3_nt: TGTGCCAGCAGTTTAGTCCCCGACGGTACGCAGTATTTT
clone_size: few; v_call: TRBV15; j_call: TRBJ2-5; d_call: TRBD2; cdr3_aa: CATSRATSGGAKETQYF; cdr3_nt: TGTGCCACCAGCAGAGCGACTAGCGGGGGGGCAAAAGAGACCCAGTACTTC
clone_size: few; v_call: TRBV5-1; j_call: TRBJ1-4; d_call: .; cdr3_aa: CASSYLGVGATNEKLFF; cdr3_nt: TGCGCCAGCAGCTACCTTGGTGTGGGAGCAACTAATGAAAAACTGTTTTTT
clone_size: .; v_call: TRBV7-2; j_call: TRBJ1-5; d_call: .; cdr3_aa: CASSLYGAWNQPQHF; cdr3_nt: TGTGCCAGCAGCCTATACGGAGCCTGGAATCAGCCCCAGCATTTT
clone_size: .; v_call: TRBV11-2; j_call: TRBJ2-7; d_call: .; cdr3_aa: CASSSRGSEQYF; cdr3_nt: TGTGCCAGCAGCTCCCGAGGGTCTGAGCAGTACTTC
clone_size: .; v_call: TRBV18; j_call: TRBJ2-3; d_call: .; cdr3_aa: CASSPGRKADTQYF; cdr3_nt: TGTGCCAGCTCACCAGGACGCAAGGCAGATACGCAGTATTTT
clone_size: few; v_call: TRBV7-3; j_call: TRBJ1-1; d_call: .; cdr3_aa: CASSAQGGRVTEAFF; cdr3_nt: TGTGCCAGCAGCGCCCAGGGAGGGAGAGTCACTGAAGCTTTCTTT
clone_size: .; v_call: TRBV9; j_call: TRBJ2-5; d_call: .; cdr3_aa: CASSAQVNQETQYF; cdr3_nt: TGTGCCAGCAGCGCCCAGGTCAACCAAGAGACCCAGTACTTC
clone_size: few; v_call: TRBV20-1; j_call: TRBJ1-5; d_call: TRBD1; cdr3_aa: CSARNRGVGQQPQHF; cdr3_nt: TGCAGTGCCCGTAACAGGGGAGTTGGGCAACAGCCCCAGCATTTT
clone_size: many; v_call: TRBV20-1; j_call: TRBJ2-3; d_call: .; cdr3_aa: CSARSGGADTQYF; cdr3_nt: TGCAGTGCCCGTTCCGGGGGTGCAGATACGCAGTATTTT
clone_size: few; v_call: TRBV7-2; j_call: TRBJ2-7; d_call: .; cdr3_aa: CASSLEKGFTYEQYF; cdr3_nt: TGTGCCAGCAGCTTAGAAAAGGGATTTACTTACGAGCAGTACTTC
clone_size: few; v_call: TRBV20-1; j_call: TRBJ2-3; d_call: .; cdr3_aa: CSARGQTPDTQYF; cdr3_nt: TGCAGTGCTAGAGGACAGACCCCAGATACGCAGTATTTT
clone_size: few; v_call: TRBV4-3; j_call: TRBJ2-7; d_call: TRBD2; cdr3_aa: CASSQDQGGGAYEQYF; cdr3_nt: TGCGCCAGCAGCCAAGACCAGGGCGGGGGGGCCTACGAGCAGTACTTC
clone_size: few; v_call: TRBV7-9; j_call: TRBJ1-1; d_call: .; cdr3_aa: CASSPTGKAFF; cdr3_nt: TGTGCCAGCAGCCCGACAGGAAAAGCTTTCTTT
clone_size: many; v_call: TRBV20-1; j_call: TRBJ1-2; d_call: TRBD1; cdr3_aa: CSALLYRGNYGYTF; cdr3_nt: TGCAGTGCCCTCCTGTACAGGGGAAACTATGGCTACACCTTC
clone_size: few; v_call: TRBV6-5; j_call: TRBJ2-3; d_call: TRBD2; cdr3_aa: CASSYSSVGGGDTQYF; cdr3_nt: TGTGCCAGCAGTTACTCGAGCGTCGGGGGGGGAGATACGCAGTATTTT
clone_size: few; v_call: TRBV7-9; j_call: TRBJ2-5; d_call: .; cdr3_aa: CASSPLSGLQETQYF; cdr3_nt: TGTGCCAGCAGCCCCTTAAGCGGTCTCCAAGAGACCCAGTACTTC
clone_size: .; v_call: TRBV9; j_call: TRBJ2-3; d_call: .; cdr3_aa: CASSGSGPDTQYF; cdr3_nt: TGTGCCAGCAGCGGTAGTGGGCCAGATACGCAGTATTTT
clone_size: .; v_call: TRBV6-6; j_call: TRBJ2-5; d_call: TRBD2; cdr3_aa: CASSKGTSEETQYF; cdr3_nt: TGTGCCAGCAGTAAAGGGACTAGCGAGGAGACCCAGTACTTC
clone_size: few; v_call: TRBV5-1; j_call: TRBJ2-5; d_call: .; cdr3_aa: CASSLGVSETQYF; cdr3_nt: TGCGCCAGCAGCTTGGGGGTATCAGAGACCCAGTACTTC
clone_size: few; v_call: TRBV6-2/TRBV6-3; j_call: TRBJ1-5; d_call: .; cdr3_aa: CASSYLGGVLPPQHF; cdr3_nt: TGTGCCAGCAGTTACTTGGGGGGGGTGCTGCCTCCCCAGCATTTT
clone_size: .; v_call: TRBV12-3/TRBV12-4; j_call: TRBJ1-1; d_call: .; cdr3_aa: CASSQLRGRGEAFF; cdr3_nt: TGTGCCAGCAGCCAACTTCGGGGGCGCGGTGAAGCTTTCTTT
clone_size: few; v_call: TRBV5-4; j_call: TRBJ2-2; d_call: .; cdr3_aa: CASSSENTGELFF; cdr3_nt: TGTGCCAGCAGCTCCGAGAACACCGGGGAGCTGTTTTTT
clone_size: .; v_call: TRBV20-1; j_call: TRBJ2-7; d_call: .; cdr3_aa: CSVSDRARASYEQYF; cdr3_nt: TGCAGTGTCAGTGATCGGGCTAGGGCATCCTACGAGCAGTACTTC
clone_size: .; v_call: TRBV12-3/TRBV12-4; j_call: TRBJ1-6; d_call: .; cdr3_aa: CASSVGLTVRSNSPLHF; cdr3_nt: TGTGCCAGCAGCGTGGGTCTGACGGTCCGGTCCAATTCACCCCTCCACTTT
clone_size: many; v_call: TRBV12-3/TRBV12-4; j_call: TRBJ2-3; d_call: .; cdr3_aa: CASSGNYTDTQYF; cdr3_nt: TGTGCCAGCAGCGGAAACTACACAGATACGCAGTATTTT